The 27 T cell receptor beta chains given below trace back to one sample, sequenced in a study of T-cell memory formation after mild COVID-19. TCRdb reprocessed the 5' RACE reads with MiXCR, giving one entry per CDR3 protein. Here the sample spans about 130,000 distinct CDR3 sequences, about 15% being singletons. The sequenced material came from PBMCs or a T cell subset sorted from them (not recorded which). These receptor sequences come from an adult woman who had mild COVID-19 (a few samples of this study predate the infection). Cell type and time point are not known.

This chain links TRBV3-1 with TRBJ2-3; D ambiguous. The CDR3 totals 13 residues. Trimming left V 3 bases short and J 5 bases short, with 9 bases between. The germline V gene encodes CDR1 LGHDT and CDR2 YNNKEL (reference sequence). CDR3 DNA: TGTGCCAGCAGCCACCCTCCCCTAGATACGCAGTATTTT. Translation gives CASSHPPLDTQYF.

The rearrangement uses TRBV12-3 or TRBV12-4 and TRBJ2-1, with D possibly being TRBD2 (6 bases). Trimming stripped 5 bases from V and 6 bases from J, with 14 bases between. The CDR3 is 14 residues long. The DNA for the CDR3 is TGTGCCAGCAGTGCCCTCGGGGGTAGCAATGAGCAGTTCTTC. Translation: CASSALGGSNEQFF.

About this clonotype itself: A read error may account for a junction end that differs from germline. The CDR3 sequence is CASNILNTGELFF. For the CDR3, the DNA is TGTGCCAGTAATATACTCAACACCGGGGAGCTGTTTTTT. The J gene is TRBJ2-2, the V gene TRBV19, with unresolved D. Germline lookup yields CDR1 LNHDA and CDR2 SQIVND (reference sequence). The CDR3 consists of 13 residues.

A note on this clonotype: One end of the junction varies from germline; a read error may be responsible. This CDR3 reads CASSQERAKQGNIQYF. In DNA form, the CDR3 reads TGCGCAAGCAGCCAAGAGAGGGCCAAACAGGGGAACATTCAGTACTTC. The gene calls are TRBV4-1 and TRBJ2-4; the match to TRBD1 covers 7 bases. This CDR3 region has 16 residues. In germline, CDR1 is MGHRA, CDR2 YSYEKL.

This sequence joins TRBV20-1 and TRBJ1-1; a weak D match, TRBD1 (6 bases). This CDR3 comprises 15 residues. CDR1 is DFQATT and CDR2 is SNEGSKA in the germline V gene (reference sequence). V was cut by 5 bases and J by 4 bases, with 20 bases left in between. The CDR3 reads CSAPLFGGLGTEAFF. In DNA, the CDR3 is TGCAGTGCTCCCTTGTTCGGGGGGCTGGGCACTGAAGCTTTCTTT.

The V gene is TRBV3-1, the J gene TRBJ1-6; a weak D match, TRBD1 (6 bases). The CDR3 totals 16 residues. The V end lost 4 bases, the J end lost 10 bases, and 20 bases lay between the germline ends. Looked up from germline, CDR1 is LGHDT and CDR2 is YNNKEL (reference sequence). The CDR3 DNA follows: TGTGCCAGCAGCCTCCGGTCGGGGGGCGCGTGGTCACCCCTCCACTTT. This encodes CASSLRSGGAWSPLHF.

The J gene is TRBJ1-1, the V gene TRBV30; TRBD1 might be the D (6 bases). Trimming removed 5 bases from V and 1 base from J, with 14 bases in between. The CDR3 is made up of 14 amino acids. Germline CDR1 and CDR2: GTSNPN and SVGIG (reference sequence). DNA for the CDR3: TGTGCCTGGGAGGAGGGACACACGAACACTGAAGCTTTCTTT. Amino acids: CAWEEGHTNTEAFF.

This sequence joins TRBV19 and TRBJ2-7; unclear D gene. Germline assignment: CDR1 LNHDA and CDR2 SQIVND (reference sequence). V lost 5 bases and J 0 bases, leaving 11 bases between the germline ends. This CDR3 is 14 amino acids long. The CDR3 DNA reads TGTGCCAGTAGTCCAGAGGCCAGCTCCTACGAGCAGTACTTC. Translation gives CASSPEASSYEQYF.

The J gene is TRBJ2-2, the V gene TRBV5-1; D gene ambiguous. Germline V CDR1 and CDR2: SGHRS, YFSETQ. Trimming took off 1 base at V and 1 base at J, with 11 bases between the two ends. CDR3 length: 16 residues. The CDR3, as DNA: TGCGCCAGCAGCTTGATGGGCGCCGGGAACACCGGGGAGCTGTTTTTT. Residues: CASSLMGAGNTGELFF.

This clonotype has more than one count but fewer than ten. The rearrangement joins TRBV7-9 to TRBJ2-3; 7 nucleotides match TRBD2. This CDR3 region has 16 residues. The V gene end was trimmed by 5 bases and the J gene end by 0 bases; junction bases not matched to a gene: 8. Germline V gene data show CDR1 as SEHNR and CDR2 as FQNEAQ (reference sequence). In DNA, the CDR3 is TGTGCCAGCAGCCTAATCCGAGCGGGGAGCACAGATACGCAGTATTTT. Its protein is CASSLIRAGSTDTQYF.

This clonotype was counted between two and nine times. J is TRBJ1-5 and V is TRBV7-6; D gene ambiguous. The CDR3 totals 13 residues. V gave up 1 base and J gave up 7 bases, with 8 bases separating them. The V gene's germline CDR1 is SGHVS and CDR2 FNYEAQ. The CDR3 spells CASSLGHEQPQHF. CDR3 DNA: TGTGCCAGCAGCTTAGGCCACGAACAGCCCCAGCATTTT. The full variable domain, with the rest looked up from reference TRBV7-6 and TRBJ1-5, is GAGVSQSPRYKVTKRGQDVALRCDPISGHVSLYWYRQALGQGPEFLTYFNYEAQQDKSGLPNDRFSAERPEGSISTLTIQRTEQRDSAMYRCASSLGHEQPQHFGDGTRLSIL.

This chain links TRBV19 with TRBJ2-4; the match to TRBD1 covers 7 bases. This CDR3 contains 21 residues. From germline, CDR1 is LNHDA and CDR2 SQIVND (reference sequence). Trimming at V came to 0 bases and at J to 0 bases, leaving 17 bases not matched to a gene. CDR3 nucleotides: TGTGCCAGTAGTATAGATCGACAGGGCTCTAGTACGGAATTAGCCAAAAACATTCAGTACTTC. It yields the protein CASSIDRQGSSTELAKNIQYF. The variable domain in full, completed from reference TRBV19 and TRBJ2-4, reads DGGITQSPKYLFRKEGQNVTLSCEQNLNHDAMYWYRQDPGQGLRLIYYSQIVNDFQKGDIAEGYSVSREKKESFPLTVTSAQKNPTAFYLCASSIDRQGSSTELAKNIQYFGAGTRLSVL.

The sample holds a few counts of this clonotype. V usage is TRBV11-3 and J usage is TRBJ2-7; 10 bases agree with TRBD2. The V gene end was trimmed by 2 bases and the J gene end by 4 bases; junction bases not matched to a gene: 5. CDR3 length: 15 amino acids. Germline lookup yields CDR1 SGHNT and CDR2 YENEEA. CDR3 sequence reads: CASSLYSGRQYEQYF. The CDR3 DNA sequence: TGTGCCAGCAGCTTATATAGCGGGAGGCAATACGAGCAGTACTTC.

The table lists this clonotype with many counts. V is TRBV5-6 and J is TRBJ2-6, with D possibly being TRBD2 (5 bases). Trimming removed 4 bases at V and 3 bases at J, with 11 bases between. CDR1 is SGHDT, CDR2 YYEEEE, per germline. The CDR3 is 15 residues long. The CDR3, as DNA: TGTGCCAGCAGCCTGAGGGCGAGTGGGGCCAACGTCCTGACTTTC. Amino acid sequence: CASSLRASGANVLTF.

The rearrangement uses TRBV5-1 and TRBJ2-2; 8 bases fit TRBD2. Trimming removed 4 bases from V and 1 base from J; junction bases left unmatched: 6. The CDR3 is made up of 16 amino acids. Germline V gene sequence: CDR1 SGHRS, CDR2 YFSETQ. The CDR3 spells CASSASGLENTGELFF. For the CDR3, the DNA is TGCGCCAGCAGCGCTTCGGGACTAGAGAACACCGGGGAGCTGTTTTTT.

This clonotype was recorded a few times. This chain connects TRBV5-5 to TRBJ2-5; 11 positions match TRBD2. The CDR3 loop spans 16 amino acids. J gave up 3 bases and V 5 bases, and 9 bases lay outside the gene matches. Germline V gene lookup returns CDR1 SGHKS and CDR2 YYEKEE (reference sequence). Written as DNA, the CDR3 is TGTGCCAGCAGGGCCCTGCCGACTAGCGGGAAAGAGACCCAGTACTTC. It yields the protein CASRALPTSGKETQYF.

The CDR3, as DNA: TGCAGTGCTATCTCAGGGGGCCCGAGCACAGATACGCAGTATTTT. This gives the protein CSAISGGPSTDTQYF. V is TRBV20-1 and J is TRBJ2-3; the match to TRBD1 covers 8 bases. The CDR3 totals 15 residues. V lost 4 bases to trimming and J lost 0 bases; unmatched junction nucleotides: 6. From germline, CDR1 is DFQATT and CDR2 SNEGSKA (reference sequence).

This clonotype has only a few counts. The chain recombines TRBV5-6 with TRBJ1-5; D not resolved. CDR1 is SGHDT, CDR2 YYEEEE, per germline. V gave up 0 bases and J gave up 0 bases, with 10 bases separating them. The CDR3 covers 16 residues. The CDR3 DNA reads TGTGCCAGCAGCTTGGGAAGGCTCTATAGCAATCAGCCCCAGCATTTT. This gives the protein CASSLGRLYSNQPQHF.

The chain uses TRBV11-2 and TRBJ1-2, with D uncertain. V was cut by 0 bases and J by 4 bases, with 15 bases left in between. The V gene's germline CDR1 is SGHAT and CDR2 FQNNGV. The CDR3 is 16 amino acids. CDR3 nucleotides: TGTGCCAGCAGCTTAGACGGAGGGCTCGGGTCCTATGGCTACACCTTC. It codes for CASSLDGGLGSYGYTF.

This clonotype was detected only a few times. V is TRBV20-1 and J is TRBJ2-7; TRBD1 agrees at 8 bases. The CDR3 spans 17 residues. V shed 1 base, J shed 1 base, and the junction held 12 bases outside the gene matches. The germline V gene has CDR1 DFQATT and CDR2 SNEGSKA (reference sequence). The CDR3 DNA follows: TGCAGTGCTAGAGGGACAGGGTTGACGCGTGGGTCCTACGAGCAGTACTTC. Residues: CSARGTGLTRGSYEQYF.

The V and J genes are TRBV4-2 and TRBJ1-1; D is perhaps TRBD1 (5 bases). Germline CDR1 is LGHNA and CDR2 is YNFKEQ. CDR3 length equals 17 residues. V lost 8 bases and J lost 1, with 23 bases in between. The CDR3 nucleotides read TGTGCCAGCGATACGACAGTCCGTATTAGCCAGAACACTGAAGCTTTCTTT. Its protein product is CASDTTVRISQNTEAFF.

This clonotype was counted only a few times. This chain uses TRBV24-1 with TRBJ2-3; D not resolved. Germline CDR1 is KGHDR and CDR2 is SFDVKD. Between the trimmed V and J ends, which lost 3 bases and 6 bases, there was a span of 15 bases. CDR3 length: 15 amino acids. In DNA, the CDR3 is TGTGCCACCAGTGATACCGACTGGTTGGAGGATACGCAGTATTTT. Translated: CATSDTDWLEDTQYF.

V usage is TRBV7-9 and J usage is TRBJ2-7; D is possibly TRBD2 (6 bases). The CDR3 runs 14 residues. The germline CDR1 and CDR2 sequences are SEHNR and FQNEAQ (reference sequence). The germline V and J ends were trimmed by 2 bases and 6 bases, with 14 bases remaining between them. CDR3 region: CASSLTGTALEQYF. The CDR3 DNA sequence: TGTGCCAGCAGCTTAACCGGGACTGCCCTCGAGCAGTACTTC.

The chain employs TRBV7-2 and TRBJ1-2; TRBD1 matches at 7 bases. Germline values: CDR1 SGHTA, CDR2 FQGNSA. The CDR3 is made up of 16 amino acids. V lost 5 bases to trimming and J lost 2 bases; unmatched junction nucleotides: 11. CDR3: CASSLDRTGANYGYTF. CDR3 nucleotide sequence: TGTGCCAGCAGCCTCGACCGGACAGGAGCCAACTATGGCTACACCTTC.

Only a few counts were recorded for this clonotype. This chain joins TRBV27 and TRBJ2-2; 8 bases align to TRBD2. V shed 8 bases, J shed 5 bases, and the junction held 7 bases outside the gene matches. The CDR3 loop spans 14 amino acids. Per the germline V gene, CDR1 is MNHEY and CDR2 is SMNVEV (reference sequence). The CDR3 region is CASGTGTRTGELFF. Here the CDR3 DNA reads TGTGCCAGCGGAACCGGGACTAGAACCGGGGAGCTGTTTTTT.

The DNA of the CDR3 is TGTGCCAGCAGCGCCGGCGGGGGGCTTGAGACCCAGTACTTC. Its protein is CASSAGGGLETQYF. The chain couples TRBV7-6 to TRBJ2-5; 8 bases fit TRBD2. In germline, CDR1 is SGHVS, CDR2 FNYEAQ. This CDR3 contains 14 residues. Trimming at V came to 5 bases and at J to 5 bases, leaving 7 bases not matched to a gene.

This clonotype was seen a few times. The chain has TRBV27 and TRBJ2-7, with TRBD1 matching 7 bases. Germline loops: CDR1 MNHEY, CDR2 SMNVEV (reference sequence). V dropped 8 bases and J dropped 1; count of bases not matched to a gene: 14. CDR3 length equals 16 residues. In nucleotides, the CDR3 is TGTGCCAGCTCCAGCTTAGGCCGACAGGGTTCCTACGAGCAGTACTTC. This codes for CASSSLGRQGSYEQYF.